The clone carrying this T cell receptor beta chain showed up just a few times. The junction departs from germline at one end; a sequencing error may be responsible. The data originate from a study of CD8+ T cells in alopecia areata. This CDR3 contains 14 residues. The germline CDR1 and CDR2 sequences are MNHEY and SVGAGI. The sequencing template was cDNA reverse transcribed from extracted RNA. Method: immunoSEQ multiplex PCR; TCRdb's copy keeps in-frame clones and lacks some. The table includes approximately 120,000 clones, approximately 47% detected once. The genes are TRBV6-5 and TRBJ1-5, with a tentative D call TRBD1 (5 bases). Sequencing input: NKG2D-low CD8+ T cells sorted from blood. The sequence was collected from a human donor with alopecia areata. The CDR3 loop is CASSSSGGNRPQHF. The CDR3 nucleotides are TGTGCCAGCAGTTCCTCTGGGGGGAATCGGCCCCAGCATTTT.